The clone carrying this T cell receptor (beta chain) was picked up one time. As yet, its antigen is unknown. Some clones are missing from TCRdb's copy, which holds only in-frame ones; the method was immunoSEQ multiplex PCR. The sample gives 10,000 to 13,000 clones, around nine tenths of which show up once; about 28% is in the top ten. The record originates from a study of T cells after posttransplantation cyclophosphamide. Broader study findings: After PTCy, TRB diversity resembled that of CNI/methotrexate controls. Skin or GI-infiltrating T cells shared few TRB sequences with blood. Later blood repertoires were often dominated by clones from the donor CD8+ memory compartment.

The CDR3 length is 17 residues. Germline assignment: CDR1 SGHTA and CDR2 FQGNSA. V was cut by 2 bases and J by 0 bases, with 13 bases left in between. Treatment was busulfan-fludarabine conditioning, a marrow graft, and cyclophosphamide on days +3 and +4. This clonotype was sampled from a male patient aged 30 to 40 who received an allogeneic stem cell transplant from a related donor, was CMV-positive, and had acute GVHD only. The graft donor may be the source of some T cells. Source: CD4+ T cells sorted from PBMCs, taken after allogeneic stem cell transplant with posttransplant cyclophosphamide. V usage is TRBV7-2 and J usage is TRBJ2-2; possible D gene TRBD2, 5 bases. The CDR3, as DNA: TGTGCCAGCAGCTTAAGTTTGTACGGGGCGAACACCGGGGAGCTGTTTTTT. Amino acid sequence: CASSLSLYGANTGELFF.